This TCR beta chain was sequenced in a study of cytomegalovirus exposure and HLA in healthy donors. Study-wide points: The number of N-insertions in an Asian-associated ancestry cluster was reportedly below the approximately 600-donor mean in a later analysis.

Primers included in the PCR were 60 Vbeta and 13 Jbeta primers. Libraries were prepared by immunoSEQ multiplex PCR; TCRdb keeps only in-frame clonotypes and omits some of them. The top ten hold roughly 7.6% of the sample, which has 150,000 to 200,000 clones, roughly 73% seen once. A remark on this clone: Its specificity is not known.

This clonotype was obtained from a woman between 35 and 50 years old in good health and CMV-seropositive. The sample comprised PBMCs.

For the CDR3, the DNA is TGTGCCAGCTCACCACCCGAGACAGGGGGAGGTGAAAAACTGTTTTTT. As protein: CASSPPETGGGEKLFF. The genes are TRBV18 and TRBJ1-4, with TRBD1 identical over 9 bases. CDR3 length equals 16 residues. The V segment lost 0 bases and the J segment 7 bases; nucleotides outside the gene matches: 6. Germline-derived CDR1 and CDR2 are KGHSH and LQKENI.